A selection of T cell receptor beta chains follows, all from one sample in a study of blood T cells in healthy people across ages. TCRdb passed the 5' RACE reads through MiXCR, listing each CDR3 protein once. This sample has about 1.5 million distinct CDR3 sequences, with 42% found just once. Sequencing was carried out using blood. All receptors come from a woman aged 18-29 years in good health. Each CDR3 is given with its conserved first and last residue. D genes are given only for firm matches. A row's size may be missing; if present it is once, few, many or a size class.

abundance: few
d_gene: .
v_gene: TRBV7-3
j_gene: TRBJ1-5
CDR3aa: CASIIPLDSLNQPQHF
CDR3nt: TGTGCCAGCATTATACCCCTGGACAGCCTCAATCAGCCCCAGCATTTT

abundance: .
d_gene: .
v_gene: TRBV4-1
j_gene: TRBJ2-5
CDR3aa: CASSQVTALGETQYF
CDR3nt: TGCGCCAGCAGCCAAGTAACTGCCTTGGGGGAGACCCAGTACTTC

abundance: .
d_gene: TRBD1
v_gene: TRBV20-1
j_gene: TRBJ2-5
CDR3aa: CSARETGHETQYF
CDR3nt: TGCAGTGCTAGAGAGACAGGGCACGAGACCCAGTACTTC

abundance: few
d_gene: .
v_gene: TRBV27
j_gene: TRBJ2-7
CDR3aa: CASSLVPGRLYEQYF
CDR3nt: TGTGCCAGCAGTTTAGTGCCGGGACGGTTATACGAGCAGTACTTC

abundance: .
d_gene: TRBD2
v_gene: TRBV20-1
j_gene: TRBJ2-1
CDR3aa: CSASGGSGVSSYNEQFF
CDR3nt: TGCAGTGCCTCTGGGGGTAGCGGGGTAAGCTCCTACAATGAGCAGTTCTTC

abundance: once
d_gene: .
v_gene: TRBV20-1
j_gene: TRBJ1-2
CDR3aa: CSARERTANYGHTF
CDR3nt: TGCAGTGCTAGGGAAAGGACAGCAAACTATGGCCACACCTTC

abundance: .
d_gene: .
v_gene: TRBV27
j_gene: TRBJ2-5
CDR3aa: CASSFGGQGTQYF
CDR3nt: TGTGCCAGCAGTTTCGGAGGCCAGGGGACCCAGTACTTC

abundance: .
d_gene: .
v_gene: TRBV15
j_gene: TRBJ1-2
CDR3aa: CATRQSNYGYTF
CDR3nt: TGTGCCACCCGACAGTCTAACTATGGCTACACCTTC

abundance: .
d_gene: .
v_gene: TRBV10-3
j_gene: TRBJ1-2
CDR3aa: CAINRASGYNEQFFGPGTYGYTF
CDR3nt: .

abundance: many
d_gene: .
v_gene: TRBV27
j_gene: TRBJ2-7
CDR3aa: CASSSNDQWARGVYEQYF
CDR3nt: TGTGCCAGCAGTTCGAACGATCAGTGGGCCCGCGGGGTTTACGAGCAGTACTTC

abundance: .
d_gene: .
v_gene: TRBV12-3/TRBV12-4
j_gene: TRBJ1-1
CDR3aa: CASSFGPGSTEAFF
CDR3nt: .

abundance: few
d_gene: .
v_gene: TRBV20-1
j_gene: TRBJ1-1
CDR3aa: CSARSPLKVPYEAFF
CDR3nt: TGCAGTGCTAGATCGCCCCTTAAAGTACCGTATGAAGCTTTCTTT

abundance: .
d_gene: .
v_gene: TRBV5-1
j_gene: TRBJ1-2
CDR3aa: CASSLSTDGYTF
CDR3nt: TGCGCCAGCAGCTTGTCGACGGATGGCTACACCTTC

abundance: few
d_gene: .
v_gene: TRBV12-3/TRBV12-4
j_gene: TRBJ2-2
CDR3aa: CASSPLLRTANTGELFF
CDR3nt: TGTGCCAGCAGCCCCCTTTTAAGGACAGCGAACACCGGGGAGCTGTTTTTT

abundance: few
d_gene: .
v_gene: TRBV10-2
j_gene: TRBJ1-5
CDR3aa: CASSAGYHLQPQHF
CDR3nt: TGCGCCAGCAGTGCGGGCTATCACCTACAGCCCCAGCATTTT

abundance: .
d_gene: .
v_gene: TRBV15
j_gene: TRBJ1-1
CDR3aa: CATSYRVSKSNTEAFF
CDR3nt: TGTGCCACCAGCTACAGGGTTTCCAAGTCTAACACTGAAGCTTTCTTT